The following is a T cell receptor (beta chain) sequence with its context. Its specificity is unknown. Receiving focal radiation plus CTLA-4 blockade with ipilimumab were patients who had chemo-refractory metastatic non-small-cell lung cancer. These data originate in a study of radiotherapy plus CTLA-4 blockade in lung cancer. For the study at large: The study recorded objective responses in around a sixth of patients and disease control in approximately 31%. Study-wide results and limits: In blood, tumor-derived TCR clones expanded after radiotherapy plus ipilimumab.

Sequenced by immunoSEQ multiplex PCR; TCRdb stores in-frame clones only, minus some. The sample records tens of thousands of clones, 60% to 85% being singletons. The sequence derives from a human donor with non-small cell lung cancer who had a partial response to radiotherapy plus ipilimumab. Some clones in this sample may be carry-over from other donors' samples. The sample was peripheral blood, taken from a patient treated with radiotherapy plus ipilimumab.

The CDR3 DNA reads as TGTGCCAGCCCCCCGGGGGGGATGAACACTGAAGCTTTCTTT. This translates into CASPPGGMNTEAFF. The J gene is TRBJ1-1, the V gene TRBV9; D might be TRBD1 (5 bases). V shed 7 bases and J shed 0 bases, with 13 bases lying between them. Germline-derived CDR1 and CDR2 are SGDLS and YYNGEE. CDR3 length: 14 residues. Full variable domain (outside the CDR3, taken from reference TRBV9 and TRBJ1-1): DSGVTQTPKHLITATGQRVTLRCSPRSGDLSVYWYQQSLDQGLQFLIQYYNGEERAKGNILERFSAQQFPDLHSELNLSSLELGDSALYFCASPPGGMNTEAFFGQGTRLTVV.